This T cell receptor (beta chain) was sequenced in a study of breast tumors, draining lymph nodes, adjacent tissues. Study-wide findings and caveats: Tumor T cell lymph node origin was a supported hypothesis, not proven. Compared with lymph nodes, tumors were less diverse; compared with nontumor tissue, more. Luminal-like breast cancer showed significantly greater tumor-nontumor repertoire similarity than basal-like breast cancer did.

One entry per CDR3 protein, called by TCRdb with MiXCR from the multiplex PCR reads. Here the sample spans approximately 20,000 distinct CDR3 sequences, 43% being singletons. Trimming removed 4 bases from V and 7 bases from J; junction bases left unmatched: 6. The length of the CDR3 is 14 residues. Germline assignment: CDR1 LGHNA and CDR2 YNFKEQ. A note on this clonotype: Antigen: not known.

V usage is TRBV4-2 and J usage is TRBJ2-7; 11 nucleotides agree with TRBD2. The source material was breast tumor tissue. The origin of this receptor is a female donor with breast cancer. Some clones in this sample may be carry-over from other donors' samples. The CDR3 DNA sequence: TGTGCCAGCAGCCTAGCGGGAGGGCCGGGTGAGCAGTACTTC. The encoded protein is CASSLAGGPGEQYF.